This T cell receptor beta chain was sequenced for a study of T-cell reconstitution after alpha-beta-depleted transplantation in children. The trim removed 3 bases at V and 4 bases at J, leaving 12 bases unmatched. Germline V gene lookup returns CDR1 DFQATT and CDR2 SNEGSKA (reference sequence). CDR3 length: 16 residues. This clonotype has just a few counts. Its antigen remains unidentified. Researchers prepared the TCRbeta library using unique molecular identifiers, the study reports. Via MiXCR, TCRdb re-called the PCR reads, giving one row per CDR3 protein. The table has about 830,000 distinct CDR3 sequences, roughly 16% seen once; the top ten hold around 5.3%. Overall study findings and caveats: Reportedly, roughly two months post-transplant, alpha-beta T cells arose from several hundred expanded graft clones. Diversity of TCRbeta at day 60 was high in some patients, arising from surviving recipient T cells and thymic progenitors. One year after transplant, T-cell counts and diversity came mostly from newly produced T cells.

This TCR was sampled from a male patient between 10 and 17 years old who had a stem cell transplant for acute lymphoblastic leukemia, so the T cells may come from the graft donor. V is TRBV20-1 and J is TRBJ1-2, with 9 bases aligning to TRBD1. Sequencing was performed on PBMCs, mostly from graft donor cells, taken 360 days after TCRalphabeta/CD19-depleted stem cell transplant. DNA for the CDR3: TGCAGTGCTAGTTGGAGCGACAGGGGGTTTATCTATGGCTACACCTTC. Translating gives CSASWSDRGFIYGYTF.